The source of this T cell receptor (beta chain) is a study of blood T cell repertoires in COVID-19. Study context: Sites in the United States, Italy and Spain provided acute and convalescent COVID-19 samples.

This clone was seen only once. The germline CDR1 and CDR2 sequences are SGDLS and YYNGEE. The V gene end was trimmed by 6 bases and the J gene end by 4 bases; junction bases not matched to a gene: 15. The CDR3 covers 17 residues. The authors' processing: Amplification from reference gene primers served as the basis for estimated nucleated cell counts. The method was immunoSEQ multiplex PCR; TCRdb's version includes in-frame clones alone and lacks a portion of them. V, J and clone size are those of that table, while D and trimming were read from the DNA. Among hundreds of thousands of clones, approximately 80% were seen once, and the ten largest hold 18%.

The sequence was collected from a woman older than 75 with active or convalescent COVID-19. Sequencing was done on a sample of peripheral blood. The chain employs TRBV9 and TRBJ2-5, with 10 bases matching TRBD2. The CDR3 DNA follows: TGTGCCAGCACCCCCGGGACTAGCGCCTTCGGGGCAGAGACCCAGTACTTC. Translated, it gives CASTPGTSAFGAETQYF.